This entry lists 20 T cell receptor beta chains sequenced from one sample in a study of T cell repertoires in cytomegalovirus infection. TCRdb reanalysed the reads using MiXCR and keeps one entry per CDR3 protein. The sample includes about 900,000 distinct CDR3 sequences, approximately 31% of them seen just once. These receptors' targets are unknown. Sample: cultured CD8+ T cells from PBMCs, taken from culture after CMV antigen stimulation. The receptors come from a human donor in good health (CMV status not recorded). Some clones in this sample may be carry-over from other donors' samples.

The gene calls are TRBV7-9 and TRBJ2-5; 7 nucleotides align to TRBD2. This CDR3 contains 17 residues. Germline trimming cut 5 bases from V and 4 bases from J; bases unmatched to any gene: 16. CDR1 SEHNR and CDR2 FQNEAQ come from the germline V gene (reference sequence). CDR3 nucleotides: TGTGCCAGCAGCCCCCCTCCCTGGGGGAGGGTAGGAGAGACCCAGTACTTC. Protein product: CASSPPPWGRVGETQYF.

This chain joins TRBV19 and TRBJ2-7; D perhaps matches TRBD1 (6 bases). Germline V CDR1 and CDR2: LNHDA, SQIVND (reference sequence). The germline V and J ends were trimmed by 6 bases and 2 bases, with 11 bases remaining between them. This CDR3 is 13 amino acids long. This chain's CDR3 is CASSGTFPYEQYF. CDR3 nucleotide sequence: TGTGCCAGTAGCGGGACATTCCCCTACGAGCAGTACTTC.

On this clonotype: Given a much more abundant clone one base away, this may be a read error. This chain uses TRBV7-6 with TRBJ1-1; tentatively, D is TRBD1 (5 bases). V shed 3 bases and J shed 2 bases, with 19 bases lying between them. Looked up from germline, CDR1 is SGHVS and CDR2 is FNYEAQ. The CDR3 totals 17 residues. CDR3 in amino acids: CASSFLRDGVSNTEAFF. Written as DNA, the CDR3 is TGTGCCAGCAGCTTCCTCCGGGACGGAGTAAGTAACACTGAAGCTTTCTTT.

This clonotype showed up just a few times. The CDR3 nucleotides are TGTGCCAGCAGTCCCTCGACAGGGGAGGGCCAAGAGACCCAGTACTTC. Its translation is CASSPSTGEGQETQYF. The chain uses TRBV6-6 and TRBJ2-5, with D possibly matching TRBD1 (8 bases). The CDR3 totals 16 residues. Per the germline V gene, CDR1 is MNHNY and CDR2 is SVGAGI (reference sequence). V dropped 5 bases and J dropped 1 base, with 17 bases sitting between them.

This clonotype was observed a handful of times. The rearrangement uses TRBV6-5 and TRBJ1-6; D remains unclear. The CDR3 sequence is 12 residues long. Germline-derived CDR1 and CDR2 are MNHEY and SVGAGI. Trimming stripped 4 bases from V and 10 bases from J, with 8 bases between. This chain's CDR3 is CASSSRLSPLHF. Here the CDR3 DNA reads TGTGCCAGCAGTTCTCGGTTATCACCCCTCCACTTT.

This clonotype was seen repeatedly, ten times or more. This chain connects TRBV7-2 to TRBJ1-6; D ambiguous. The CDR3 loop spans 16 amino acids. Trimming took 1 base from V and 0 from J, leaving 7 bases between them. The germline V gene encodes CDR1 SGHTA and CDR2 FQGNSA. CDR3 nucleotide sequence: TGTGCCAGCAGCTTAGGGTTGAGCTCCTATAATTCACCCCTCCACTTT. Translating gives CASSLGLSSYNSPLHF.

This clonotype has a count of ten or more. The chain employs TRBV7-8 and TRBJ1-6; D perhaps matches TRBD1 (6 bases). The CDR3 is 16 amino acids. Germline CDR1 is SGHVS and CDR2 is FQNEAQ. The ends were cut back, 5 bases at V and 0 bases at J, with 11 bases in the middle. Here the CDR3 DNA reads TGTGCCAGCAGCCATAGGGGGAGCTCCTATAATTCACCCCTCCACTTT. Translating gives CASSHRGSSYNSPLHF.

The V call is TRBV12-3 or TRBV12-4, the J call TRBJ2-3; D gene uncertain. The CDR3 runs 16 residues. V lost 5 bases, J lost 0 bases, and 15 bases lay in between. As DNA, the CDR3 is TGTGCCAGCAGTCGAGGACCGCACTTTAGCACAGATACGCAGTATTTT. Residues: CASSRGPHFSTDTQYF.

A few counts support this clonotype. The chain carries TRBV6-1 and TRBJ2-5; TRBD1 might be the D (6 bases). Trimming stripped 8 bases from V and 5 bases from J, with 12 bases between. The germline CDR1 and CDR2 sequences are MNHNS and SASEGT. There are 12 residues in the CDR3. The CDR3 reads CASSDRGETQYF. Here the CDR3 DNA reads TGTGCCAGCTCGGACAGAGGGGAGACCCAGTACTTC.

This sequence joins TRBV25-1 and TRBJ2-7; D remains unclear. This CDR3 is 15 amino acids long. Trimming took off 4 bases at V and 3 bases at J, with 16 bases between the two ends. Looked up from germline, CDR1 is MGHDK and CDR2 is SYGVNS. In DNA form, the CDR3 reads TGTGCCAGCAGTGGTTACGTGGGATTCGACTACGAGCAGTACTTC. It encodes CASSGYVGFDYEQYF.

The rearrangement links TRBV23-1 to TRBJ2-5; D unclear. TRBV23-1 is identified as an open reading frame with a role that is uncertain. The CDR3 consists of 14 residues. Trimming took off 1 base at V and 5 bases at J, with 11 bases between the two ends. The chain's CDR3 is CASSQYASRETQYF. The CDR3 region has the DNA TGCGCCAGCAGTCAATACGCCAGTCGGGAGACCCAGTACTTC.

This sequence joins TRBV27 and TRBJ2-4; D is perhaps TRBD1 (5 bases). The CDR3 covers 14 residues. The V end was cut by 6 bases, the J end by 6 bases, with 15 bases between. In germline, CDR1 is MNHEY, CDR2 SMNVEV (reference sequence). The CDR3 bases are TGTGCCAGCAGACCTGGGGCAGGGTCAAACATTCAGTACTTC. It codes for CASRPGAGSNIQYF.

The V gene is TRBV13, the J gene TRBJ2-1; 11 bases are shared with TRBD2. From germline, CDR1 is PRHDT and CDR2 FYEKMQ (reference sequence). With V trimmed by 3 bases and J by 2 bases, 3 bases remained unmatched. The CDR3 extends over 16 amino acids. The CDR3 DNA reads TGTGCCAGCAGCTTTAGACTAGCGGGGCCCTACAATGAGCAGTTCTTC. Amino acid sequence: CASSFRLAGPYNEQFF.

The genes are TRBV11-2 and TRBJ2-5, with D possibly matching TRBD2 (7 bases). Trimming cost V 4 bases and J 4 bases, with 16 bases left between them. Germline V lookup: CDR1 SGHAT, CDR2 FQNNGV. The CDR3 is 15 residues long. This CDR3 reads CASSSLRGATETQYF. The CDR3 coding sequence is TGTGCCAGCAGCTCTCTTCGGGGGGCAACAGAGACCCAGTACTTC.

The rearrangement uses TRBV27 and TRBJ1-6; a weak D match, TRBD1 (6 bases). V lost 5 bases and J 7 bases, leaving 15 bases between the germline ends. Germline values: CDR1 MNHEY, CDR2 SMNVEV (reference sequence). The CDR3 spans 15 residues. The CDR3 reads CASSPTGTLNSPLHF. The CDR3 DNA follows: TGTGCCAGCAGTCCCACGGGGACACTGAATTCACCCCTCCACTTT.

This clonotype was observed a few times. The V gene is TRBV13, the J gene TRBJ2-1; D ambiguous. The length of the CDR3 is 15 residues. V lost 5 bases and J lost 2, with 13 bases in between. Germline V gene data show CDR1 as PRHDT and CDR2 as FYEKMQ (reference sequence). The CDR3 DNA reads TGTGCCAGCAGCCAAACCTCTGGCCCCTACAATGAGCAGTTCTTC. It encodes CASSQTSGPYNEQFF.

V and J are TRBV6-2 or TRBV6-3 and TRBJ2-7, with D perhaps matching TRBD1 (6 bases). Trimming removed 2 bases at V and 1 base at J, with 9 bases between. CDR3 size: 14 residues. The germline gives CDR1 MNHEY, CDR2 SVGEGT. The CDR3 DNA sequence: TGTGCCAGCAGTTACAACAGGGATTCCTACGAGCAGTACTTC. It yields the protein CASSYNRDSYEQYF.

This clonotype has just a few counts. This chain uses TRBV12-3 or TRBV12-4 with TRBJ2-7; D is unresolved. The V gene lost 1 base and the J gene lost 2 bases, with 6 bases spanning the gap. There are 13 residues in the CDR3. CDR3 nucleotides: TGTGCCAGCAGTTTAGGACATCCCTACGAGCAGTACTTC. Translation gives CASSLGHPYEQYF.

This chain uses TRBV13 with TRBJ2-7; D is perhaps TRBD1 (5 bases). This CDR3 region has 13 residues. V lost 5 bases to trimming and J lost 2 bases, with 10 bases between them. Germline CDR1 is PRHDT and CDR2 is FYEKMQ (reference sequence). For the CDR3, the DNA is TGTGCCAGCAGCCAGGAAGGGGCCTACGAGCAGTACTTC. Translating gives CASSQEGAYEQYF.

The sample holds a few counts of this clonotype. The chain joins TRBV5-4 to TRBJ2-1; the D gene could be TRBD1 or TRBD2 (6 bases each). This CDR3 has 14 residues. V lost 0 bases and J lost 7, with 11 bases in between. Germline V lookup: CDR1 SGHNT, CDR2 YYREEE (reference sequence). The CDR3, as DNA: TGTGCCAGCAGCTTGGAGGGGGGCGGGAATGAGCAGTTCTTC. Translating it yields CASSLEGGGNEQFF.